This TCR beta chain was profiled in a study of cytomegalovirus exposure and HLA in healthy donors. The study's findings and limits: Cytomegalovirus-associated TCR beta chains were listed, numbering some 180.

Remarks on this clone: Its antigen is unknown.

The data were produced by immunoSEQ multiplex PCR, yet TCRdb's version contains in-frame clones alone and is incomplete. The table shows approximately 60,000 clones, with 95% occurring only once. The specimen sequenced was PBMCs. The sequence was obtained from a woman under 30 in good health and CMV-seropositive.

The CDR3, as DNA: TGCGCCAGCAGCCCGGGACAGGGTTCCACTGAAGCTTTCTTT. Translating gives CASSPGQGSTEAFF. The chain combines TRBV5-1 with TRBJ1-1; TRBD1 agrees at 9 bases. The CDR3 runs to 14 residues. Losses at the gene ends were 4 bases for V and 4 bases for J; bases not matched to a gene: 5. Germline CDR1 SGHRS, CDR2 YFSETQ.